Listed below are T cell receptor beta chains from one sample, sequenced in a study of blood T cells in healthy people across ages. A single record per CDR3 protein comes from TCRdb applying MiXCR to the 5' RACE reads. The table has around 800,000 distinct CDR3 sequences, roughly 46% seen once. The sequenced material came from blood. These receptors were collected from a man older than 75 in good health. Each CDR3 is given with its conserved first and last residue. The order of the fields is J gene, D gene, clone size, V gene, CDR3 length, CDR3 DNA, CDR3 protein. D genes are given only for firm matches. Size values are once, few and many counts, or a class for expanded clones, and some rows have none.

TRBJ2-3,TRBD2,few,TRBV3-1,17,TGTGCCAGCAGCCAAGATCCGGGAGGGCCGAACACAGATACGCAGTATTTT,CASSQDPGGPNTDTQYF
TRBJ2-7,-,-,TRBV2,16,TGTGCCAGCACCGAAAGGTCTGTTGGGGGGTCCTACGAGCAGTACTTC,CASTERSVGGSYEQYF
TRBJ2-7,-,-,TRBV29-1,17,TGCAGCGTTGAAGACGCCGAGGATGGGGGGACTTACTACGAGCAGTACTTC,CSVEDAEDGGTYYEQYF
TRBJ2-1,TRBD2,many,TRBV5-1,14,TGCGCCAGCAGCTTGGTGAGTAGCGGGGGCGAGCAGTTCTTC,CASSLVSSGGEQFF
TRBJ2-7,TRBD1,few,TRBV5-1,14,TGCGCCAGCAGCACCCAGGGGGAGTACAATGAGCAGTACTTC,CASSTQGEYNEQYF
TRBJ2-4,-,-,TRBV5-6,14,TGTGCCAGCAGCACCAGAGATCTATGGGACATTCAGTACTTC,CASSTRDLWDIQYF
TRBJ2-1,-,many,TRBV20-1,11,TGCAGTGCTAGGGGTTCAGAGGAGCAGTTCTTC,CSARGSEEQFF
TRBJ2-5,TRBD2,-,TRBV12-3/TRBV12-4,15,TGTGCCAGCAGTTTAATGGCTAGCGGGGGCAGGGAGCAGTACTTC,CASSLMASGGREQYF
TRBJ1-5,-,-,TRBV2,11,TGTGCCAGCAGGAGCGACAGCCTTTGGCATTTT,CASRSDSLWHF
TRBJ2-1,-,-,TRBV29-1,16,TGCAGCGCCATGAGAACGGGACGAGCGAATGGCGATGAGCAGTTCTTC,CSAMRTGRANGDEQFF
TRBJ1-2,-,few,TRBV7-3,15,TGTGCCAGCAGCCTGGACGGACTCCGTAACTATGGCTACACCTTC,CASSLDGLRNYGYTF
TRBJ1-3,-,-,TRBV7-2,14,TGTGCCAGCAGCACGCAAGCCGCTGGAAACACCATATATTTT,CASSTQAAGNTIYF
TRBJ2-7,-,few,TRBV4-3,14,TGCGCCAGCAGCCAAGGTAGGGGGGCCTACGAGCAGTACTTC,CASSQGRGAYEQYF
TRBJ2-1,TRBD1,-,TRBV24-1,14,TGTGCCACCAGTGATTTGGGGCAGGGGGATGAGCAGTTCTTC,CATSDLGQGDEQFF
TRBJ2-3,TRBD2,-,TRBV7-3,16,TGTGCCAGCAGCCCCCAGACTAGCCCCGGCACAGATACGCAGTATTTT,CASSPQTSPGTDTQYF
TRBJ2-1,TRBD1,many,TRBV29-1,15,TGCAGCGTTGAAGGGGTGGGACAGGGAGGCAATGAGCAGTTCTTC,CSVEGVGQGGNEQFF
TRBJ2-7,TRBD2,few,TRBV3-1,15,TGTGCCAGCAGCCGCCGGACTAGCGGGTTCGGAGAGCAGTACTTC,CASSRRTSGFGEQYF
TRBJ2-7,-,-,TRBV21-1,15,TGTGCCAGCAGCAAAGGGGGACCCATCCTCCTCGAGCAGTACTTC,CASSKGGPILLEQYF
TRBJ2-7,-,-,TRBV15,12,TGTGCCACCAGCAAAGGCCCCTACGAGCAGTACTTC,CATSKGPYEQYF
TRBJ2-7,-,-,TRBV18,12,TGTGCCAGCTCACCACCGGGGTCCAAGCAGTACTTC,CASSPPGSKQYF
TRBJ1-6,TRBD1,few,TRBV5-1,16,TGCGCCAGCAGCCCCCGGGCAGGGGGCTATAATTCACCCCTCCACTTT,CASSPRAGGYNSPLHF
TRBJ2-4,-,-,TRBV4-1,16,TGCGCCAGCAGCCAAGATGACCGACTAGCCAAAAACATTCAGTACTTC,CASSQDDRLAKNIQYF
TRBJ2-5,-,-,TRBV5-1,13,TGCGCCAGCAGCTGGGATGTTGGGGAGACCCAGTACTTC,CASSWDVGETQYF
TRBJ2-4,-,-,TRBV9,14,TGTGCCAGCAGCGGGGACGGAGGTCTCAACATTCAGTACTTC,CASSGDGGLNIQYF
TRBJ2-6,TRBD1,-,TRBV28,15,TGTGCCACGGGACAGGCAAACTCTGGGGCCAACGTCCTGACTTTC,CATGQANSGANVLTF
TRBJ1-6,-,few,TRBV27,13,TGTGCCAGCAGTGCGGCTGGTGGTTCACCCCTCCACTTT,CASSAAGGSPLHF
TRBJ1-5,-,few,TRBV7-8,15,TGTGCCAGCAGCTTAGGCATTGGGGTTCATCAGCCCCAGCATTTT,CASSLGIGVHQPQHF
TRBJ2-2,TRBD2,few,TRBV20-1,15,TGCAGTGCTCGACTAGCGGGAGGCGGAACCGGGGAGCTGTTTTTT,CSARLAGGGTGELFF
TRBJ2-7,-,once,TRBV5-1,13,TGCGCCAGCTCGGACACTTACTCCTACGAGCAGTACTTC,CASSDTYSYEQYF
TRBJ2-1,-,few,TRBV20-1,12,TGCAGTGCTAGTGCACTTGACAATGAGCAGTTCTTC,CSASALDNEQFF
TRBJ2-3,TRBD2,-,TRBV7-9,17,TGTGCCAGCGGCTCAGGACTAGCGGGAGTTTGGACAGATACGCAGTATTTT,CASGSGLAGVWTDTQYF
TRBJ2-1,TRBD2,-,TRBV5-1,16,TGCACCAGCAGCTTGGAGGCTCTAGCGGGGTACAATGAGCAGTTCTTC,CTSSLEALAGYNEQFF
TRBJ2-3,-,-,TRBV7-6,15,TGTGCCAGCAGCTTACCGAGTTCAGTCACAGATACGCAGTATTTT,CASSLPSSVTDTQYF
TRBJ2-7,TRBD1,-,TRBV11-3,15,TGTGCCAGCAGCTCGGGACAGGATTTATCCTACGAGCAGTACTTC,CASSSGQDLSYEQYF
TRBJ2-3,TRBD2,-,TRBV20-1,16,TGCAGTGCTAGAGCGGTGGCGGGAGGTGGTTTGGATACGCAGTATTTT,CSARAVAGGGLDTQYF
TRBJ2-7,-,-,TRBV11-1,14,TGTGCCAGCAGCCCGAGGATCTCCTACAATGTGCAGTACTTC,CASSPRISYNVQYF
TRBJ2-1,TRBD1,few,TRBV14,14,TGTGCCAGCAGCCAGGACAGGATACTGAATGAGCAGTTCTTC,CASSQDRILNEQFF
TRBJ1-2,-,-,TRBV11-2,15,TGTGCCAGCAGCCAAGAAAGGACATCCCTGGCTGGCTACACCTTC,CASSQERTSLAGYTF
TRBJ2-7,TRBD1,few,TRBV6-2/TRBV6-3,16,TGTGCCAGCAGTAAACCCCCGGACAGGGTTTCCTACGAGCAGTACTTC,CASSKPPDRVSYEQYF
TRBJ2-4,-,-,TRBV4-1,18,TGCGCCAGCAGCCCAGGGGTTCTCCGTCGGGAAGCCAAAAACATTCAGTACTTC,CASSPGVLRREAKNIQYF
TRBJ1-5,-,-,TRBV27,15,TGTGCCAGCAGTGAGACAGAGCCAGGCAATCCGCCCCAGCATTTT,CASSETEPGNPPQHF
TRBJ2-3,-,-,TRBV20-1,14,TGCAGTGCTAGAGTTGGGGTTCGCACAGATACGCAGTATTTT,CSARVGVRTDTQYF
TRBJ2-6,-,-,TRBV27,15,TGTGCCAGCAGTACTTGGGGAGAGAGGGCCAACGTCCTGACTTTC,CASSTWGERANVLTF
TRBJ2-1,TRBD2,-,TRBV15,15,TGTGCCACCAGAAGAGGTAGCGGGGTCTACAATGAGCAGTTCTTC,CATRRGSGVYNEQFF
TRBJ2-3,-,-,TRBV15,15,TGTGCCACCAGCAGAGATCCCCGAGGGACCGATACGCAGTATTTT,CATSRDPRGTDTQYF
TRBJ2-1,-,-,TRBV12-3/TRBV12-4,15,TGTGCCAGCAGCCTGGGTCGCCGGGGAAGGGATGAGCAGTTCTTC,CASSLGRRGRDEQFF
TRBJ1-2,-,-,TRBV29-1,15,TGCAGCCAAACCCTCAGGTTTCCAGGCCTCTATGGCTACACCTTC,CSQTLRFPGLYGYTF
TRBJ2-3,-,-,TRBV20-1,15,TGCAGTGCTAGGGTTTGGGTTGGGAGCATCGATACGCAGTATTTT,CSARVWVGSIDTQYF
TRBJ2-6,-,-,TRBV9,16,TGTGCCAGCAGCGTATACTTTTCGACAGGGGCCAACGTCCTGACTTTC,CASSVYFSTGANVLTF
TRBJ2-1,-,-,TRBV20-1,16,TGCAGTGCTAGAGATTGGGCGGTAATGAAGGGGGATGAGCAGTTCTTC,CSARDWAVMKGDEQFF
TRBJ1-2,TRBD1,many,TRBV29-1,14,TGCAGCGCCGACAGGGGGCAAACAAGGAAGGGCTACACCTTC,CSADRGQTRKGYTF
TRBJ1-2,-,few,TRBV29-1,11,TGCAGCGTTGGTGGTCACTATGGCTACACCTTC,CSVGGHYGYTF